What follows describes a single TCR beta chain. Its antigen is unidentified. The treatment denotes: approximately 18 received Ad26.COV2.S at low or high dose, single or two shots; 5 received placebo; per-sample allocation not given. Specimens were obtained on day 63 following the first vaccine or placebo injection. TCRdb's table, derived via immunoSEQ multiplex PCR, lists solely in-frame clones and lacks some. This table holds 300,000 to 450,000 clones, roughly 84% found once. Trimming removed 6 bases from V and 0 bases from J, with 10 bases in between. The CDR3 is made up of 14 amino acids. Germline CDR1 SGHNT, CDR2 YYREEE (reference sequence). The data originate from a study of Ad26.COV2.S vaccination and SARS-CoV-2 variants. Study results and caveats: Vaccine recipients posted higher spike-specific TCR breadth than their placebo counterparts.

The chain combines TRBV5-4 with TRBJ1-5; D unclear. Here the sequenced sample was peripheral blood, taken in a trial of Ad26.COV2.S vaccine versus placebo. The TCR was taken from a person aged 18-65 years who received the Ad26.COV2.S COVID-19 vaccine or a placebo. This chain's CDR3 is CASIPCHSNQPQHF. In DNA, the CDR3 is TGTGCCAGCATCCCGTGCCATAGCAATCAGCCCCAGCATTTT.